Listed below are T cell receptor beta chains from one sample, sequenced in a study of PD-1 blockade in classical Hodgkin lymphoma. TCRdb's table, derived via immunoSEQ multiplex PCR, lists solely in-frame clones and lacks some. Of roughly 16,000 clones in the sample, about four fifths were seen once. Here the sequenced sample was peripheral blood mononuclear cells (PBMCs), taken at baseline. These receptors all stem from a human donor with classical Hodgkin lymphoma. Both conserved end residues are part of each CDR3. A D gene is named only where the DNA matches it firmly. Size values are once, few and many counts, or a class for expanded clones, and some rows have none.

>TRBV5-1|TRBJ2-5|-|-
TGCGCCAGCAGCTTGGACAGGGTTGGAGGGGAGACCCAGTACTTC
CASSLDRVGGETQYF
>TRBV13|TRBJ1-6|-|few
TGTGCCAGCAGCCGGTATAATTCACCCCTCCACTTT
CASSRYNSPLHF
>TRBV27|TRBJ1-4|-|few
TGTGCCAGCAGTTTAGCGGGGGGATATAATGAAAAACTGTTTTTT
CASSLAGGYNEKLFF
>TRBV30|TRBJ2-3|-|-
TGTGCCTGGAGTGTGGCAGGCTTTGGGGATACGCAGTATTTT
CAWSVAGFGDTQYF
>TRBV5-1|TRBJ2-5|TRBD1|-
TGCGCCAGCAGCTCCGCTCCGGCGACAGGGGGTCAAGAGACCCAGTACTTC
CASSSAPATGGQETQYF
>TRBV7-2|TRBJ2-1|TRBD2|few
TGTGCCAGCAGAGATCCCTCCGGGAGGAACAATGAGCAGTTCTTC
CASRDPSGRNNEQFF
>TRBV6-1|TRBJ2-1|-|-
TGTGCCAGCCCGGGGCTCCATGAGCAGTTCTTC
CASPGLHEQFF
>TRBV25-1|TRBJ2-7|TRBD1|-
TGTGCCAGCAGTAGTGGGAACAGGGGGACCTACGAGCAGTACTTC
CASSSGNRGTYEQYF
>TRBV2|TRBJ2-1|-|once
TGTGCCAGCGGACGGAACTACAATGAGCAGTTCTTC
CASGRNYNEQFF
>TRBV7-9|TRBJ1-1|-|-
TGTGCCAGCAGCCCATTCGGGCTTAAGAACACTGAAGCTTTCTTT
CASSPFGLKNTEAFF
>TRBV6-4|TRBJ2-4|TRBD1|-
TGTGCCAGCACCCCCCTAACCCGACAGGGGAGCTTCGTCAAAAACATTCAGTACTTC
CASTPLTRQGSFVKNIQYF
>TRBV28|TRBJ2-7|-|-
TGTGCCAGCGGGGGGTTTCTTAGCGAGCAGTACTTC
CASGGFLSEQYF
>TRBV28|TRBJ2-3|-|-
TGTGCCAGCAGGCCGGACCGCCGCACAGATACGCAGTATTTT
CASRPDRRTDTQYF
>TRBV10-2|TRBJ2-7|-|-
TGCGCCAGCAGTGCCTCGGACGGACCCTTAGGGAAAAGGTACTTC
CASSASDGPLGKRYF
>TRBV7-9|TRBJ1-2|TRBD1|-
TGTGCCAGCAGGCCCTTTAGGGGACAGAGCTTTAACTATGGCTACACCTTC
CASRPFRGQSFNYGYTF
>TRBV28|TRBJ1-1|-|few
TGTGCCAGCAGTTTAGGGGCAGTGAACACTGAAGCTTTCTTT
CASSLGAVNTEAFF
>TRBV5-8|TRBJ2-2|-|few
TGTGCCAGCAGCGAAGAATGGGGGATCACCGGGGAGCTGTTTTTT
CASSEEWGITGELFF
>TRBV7-9|TRBJ2-3|TRBD2|-
TGTGCCAGCAGCTCGGGGGTCTTCGTGGCGGGAGGGCCAGGAGATACGCAGTATTTT
CASSSGVFVAGGPGDTQYF
>TRBV7-2|TRBJ2-2|-|-
TGTGCCAGCAGCTTAATGGGGAACACCGGGGAGCTGTTTTTT
CASSLMGNTGELFF
>TRBV19|TRBJ2-2|TRBD1|-
TGTGCCAGTAGTCCACCGGACAGGGCTTGGGCCGGGGAGCTGTTTTTT
CASSPPDRAWAGELFF
>TRBV27|TRBJ2-7|-|-
TGTGCCAGCAGGGGACGGTCGGGATCCTACGAGCAGTACTTC
CASRGRSGSYEQYF
>TRBV5-1|TRBJ2-1|-|-
TGCGCCAGCAGCCCGGACACGTTAGGGAATGAGCAGTTCTTC
CASSPDTLGNEQFF
>TRBV4-1|TRBJ1-4|TRBD1|-
TGCGCCAGCAGGATGGACAGGGGAAAACTGTTTTTT
CASRMDRGKLFF
>TRBV4-3|TRBJ1-4|TRBD1|-
TGCGCCAGCAGCCAAGAATTACCGGGACAGGGGGATGAAAAACTGTTTTTT
CASSQELPGQGDEKLFF
>TRBV28|TRBJ1-3|-|-
TGTGCCAGCACCCTGGGGGGAGGCGGAAACACCATATATTTT
CASTLGGGGNTIYF
>TRBV5-1|TRBJ2-3|TRBD1|-
TGCGCCAGCAGTTCAGGGGGCGCAGATACGCAGTATTTT
CASSSGGADTQYF